In its sample, the clone carrying this T cell receptor beta chain was seen many times. The data were obtained in a study of regulatory T cells in long-lasting Graves disease. Construction of the TCR beta libraries employed iRepertoire HTBI primers in conjunction with Arm-PCR of CDR3 regions. A single record per CDR3 protein comes from TCRdb applying MiXCR to the multiplex PCR reads. The sample gives some 490,000 distinct CDR3 sequences, about 11% of which show up once; almost 9% is in the top ten. The CDR3 is 13 amino acids. V shed 3 bases, J shed 4 bases, and the junction held 2 bases outside the gene matches. Time point reported: newly diagnosed GD, antithyroid drugs for less than 3 months. PBMC RNA was the source of the TCR library. This sample also appeared in a second study, on T cells in Graves' hyperthyroidism and ophthalmopathy. Per that paper: Graves' hyperthyroidism was deemed stable given no ophthalmopathy progression within 18 months. Diagnoses used clinical symptoms, serum thyroxine and TRAb, thyroid ultrasound and orbital computed tomography.

The sequence came from a woman in her 30s with Graves disease. The sample consisted of peripheral blood mononuclear cells (PBMCs), taken at new diagnosis, from a patient treated with antithyroid drugs. The J gene is TRBJ2-5, the V gene TRBV12-3 or TRBV12-4; 7 bases match TRBD2. As DNA, the CDR3 is TGTGCCAGCAGTTTTGGGAGGGGAGAGACCCAGTACTTC. It translates to CASSFGRGETQYF.